The text below deals with one T cell receptor beta chain. The data stem from a study of blood T cell repertoires in COVID-19. Study background: Specimens from acute and convalescent COVID-19 originated in the United States, Italy and Spain.

The table came from immunoSEQ multiplex PCR; TCRdb's copy has only in-frame clones and leaves some out. The data hold 150,000 or so clones, with over 60% observed a single time. This TCR came from a woman between 50 and 59 years old with active or convalescent COVID-19. The specimen was peripheral blood.

CDR3 nucleotides: TGTGCCAGCAGCTCATTAGGCACGGCGGGGGATATAACTTTCTTT. Its translation is CASSSLGTAGDITFF. The chain joins TRBV7-6 to TRBJ1-1; tentative D call: TRBD1 (5 bases). This CDR3 is 15 amino acids long. Germline V CDR1 and CDR2: SGHVS, FNYEAQ. V was trimmed by 4 bases and J by 12 bases, leaving 24 bases between them.